This T cell receptor beta chain originates from a study of blood T cells in healthy people across ages. The CDR3 extends over 16 amino acids. V gave up 5 bases and J gave up 2 bases, with 17 bases separating them. Germline V gene lookup returns CDR1 LNHNV and CDR2 YYDKDF (reference sequence). Together with a sample-barcoded 5' primer, a J-beta primer mix was included in a second PCR lasting about 7 to 12 cycles. TCRdb itself ran the 5' RACE reads through MiXCR, one entry per CDR3 protein. The table includes about 620,000 distinct CDR3 sequences, roughly half detected once. Many counts were recorded for this clonotype.

The V and J genes are TRBV15 and TRBJ2-3; tentatively, D is TRBD2 (6 bases). The sequence was obtained from a woman of 80 years or more in good health. The material sequenced was blood. CDR3 in DNA: TGTGCCACCAGCTCCCCGAACCGACTAGACACAGATACGCAGTATTTT. Its protein product is CATSSPNRLDTDTQYF.